The 30 T cell receptor beta chains below all came from one sample that was sequenced in a study of blood T cell repertoires in COVID-19 (TCRdb year 2020). Library method: the immunoSEQ multiplex PCR assay. In TCRdb, the immuneACCESS table is reduced to in-frame sequences with V and J assigned. These tables do not hold every clone; where another copy was compared, an unresolved V gene accounts for under half, and the others remain unexplained. The sample includes 150,000 to 200,000 clones, with 70% to 85% observed a single time. The ten largest clonotypes hold 6% to 8% of the sample. The sequencing sample was made of peripheral blood. The receptors were gathered from a human donor with acute or convalescent COVID-19. The donor label of this sample is uncertain.

This clone has more than one count but fewer than ten. The chain has TRBV27 and TRBJ1-4; 8 bases map to TRBD1. Germline CDR1 reads MNHEY; CDR2 reads SMNVEV (reference sequence). The CDR3 covers 17 residues. V lost 5 bases to trimming and J lost 2 bases; unmatched junction nucleotides: 10. The CDR3 region has the DNA TGTGCCAGCAGTGTTCTCAGGGGGCGGTTGACTAATGAAAAACTGTTTTTT. Translation gives CASSVLRGRLTNEKLFF. The full variable domain, completed using reference TRBV27 and TRBJ1-4, is EAQVTQNPRYLITVTGKKLTVTCSQNMNHEYMSWYRQDPGLGLRQIYYSMNVEVTDKGDVPEGYKVSRKEKRNFPLILESPSPNQTSLYFCASSVLRGRLTNEKLFFGSGTQLSVL.

The rearrangement joins TRBV7-9 to TRBJ2-3, with 12 nucleotides matching TRBD2. V lost 3 bases and J lost 6; bases outside the gene matches: 4. CDR3 length: 15 residues. Per germline, CDR1 SEHNR and CDR2 FQNEAQ (reference sequence). The CDR3: CASSLRLAGEDTQYF. Written as DNA, the CDR3 is TGTGCCAGCAGCTTGCGACTAGCGGGGGAGGATACGCAGTATTTT.

The chain is built from TRBV6-1 and TRBJ2-2, with D hard to call. The CDR3 has 13 amino acids. CDR1 MNHNS and CDR2 SASEGT come from the germline V gene. V lost 2 bases, J lost 4 bases, and 5 bases lay in between. The CDR3, as DNA: TGTGCCAGCAGTGAATGGAGCACCGGGGAGCTGTTTTTT. It codes for CASSEWSTGELFF.

The chain employs TRBV5-1 and TRBJ1-1; 9 bases are shared with TRBD1. The germline CDR1 and CDR2 sequences are SGHRS and YFSETQ. The ends lost 4 bases at V and 4 bases at J; junction bases unmatched: 5. CDR3 size: 14 residues. CDR3 amino acids: CASSTSTGGTEAFF. The CDR3 nucleotides read TGCGCCAGCAGCACATCGACAGGGGGCACTGAAGCTTTCTTT.

The chain combines TRBV2 with TRBJ1-5; maybe TRBD1 (5 bases). The germline CDR1 and CDR2 sequences are SNHLY and FYNNEI. The CDR3 loop spans 15 amino acids. Trimming took 6 bases from V and 4 from J, leaving 16 bases between them. CDR3 DNA: TGTGCCAGCAGGCGGGGGGGTGATGGGAATCAGCCCCAGCATTTT. Protein sequence: CASRRGGDGNQPQHF.

V is TRBV5-1 and J is TRBJ1-4; weak D call: TRBD1 (5 bases). CDR3 length: 14 residues. V was shortened by 1 base and J by 4 bases, with 8 bases between the two germline ends. Germline V gene data show CDR1 as SGHRS and CDR2 as YFSETQ. DNA of the CDR3: TGCGCCAGCAGCTTGAGGGGCGTTAATGAAAAACTGTTTTTT. Its translation is CASSLRGVNEKLFF.

This clone was seen a few times. The chain is built from TRBV6-5 and TRBJ1-3, with 9 positions matching TRBD1. The CDR3 contains 14 residues. The germline CDR1 and CDR2 sequences are MNHEY and SVGAGI. J gave up 2 bases and V 7 bases, and 3 bases lay outside the gene matches. The CDR3 region is CASTQGAPGNTIYF. The CDR3 DNA follows: TGTGCCAGCACACAGGGGGCCCCTGGAAACACCATATATTTT.

V usage is TRBV6-2 or TRBV6-3 and J usage is TRBJ2-7; TRBD2 is a possible D gene (5 bases). Germline CDR1 reads MNHEY; CDR2 reads SVGEGT. This CDR3 spans 13 amino acids. V was clipped by 2 bases and J by 3 bases, with 8 bases between them. The CDR3 coding sequence is TGTGCCAGCAGTTACGGACTGAGCTACGAGCAGTACTTC. Translating gives CASSYGLSYEQYF.

Comments on this clone: Compared with germline, one end of the junction differs, possibly owing to a read error. The V and J genes are TRBV7-3 and TRBJ2-3, with D possibly TRBD2 on 6 matching bases. Germline V lookup: CDR1 SGHTA, CDR2 FQGTGA. CDR3 length: 16 residues. Here the CDR3 reads CASSLTGTLPPDTQYF. DNA of the CDR3: TGTGCCAGCAGCCTAACCGGGACTCTCCCCCCCGATACGCAGTATTTT.

This clone appeared a few times. Other DNA sequences in the same sample also yield this CDR3. The V call is TRBV28, the J call TRBJ2-3, with D perhaps TRBD1 (6 bases). The V end was cut by 3 bases, the J end by 1 base, with 8 bases between. CDR3 length: 14 residues. Germline V lookup: CDR1 MDHEN, CDR2 SYDVKM. CDR3: CASSFRQGTDTQYF. CDR3 nucleotide sequence: TGTGCCAGCAGTTTTAGACAGGGCACAGATACGCAGTATTTT.

The chain combines TRBV6-6 with TRBJ1-2; no reliable D call. The V gene's germline CDR1 is MNHNY and CDR2 SVGAGI (reference sequence). V gave up 2 bases and J gave up 4 bases, with 8 bases separating them. The CDR3 contains 13 residues. The CDR3 sequence: CASSYAGGYGYTF. The DNA of the CDR3 is TGTGCCAGCAGTTACGCCGGTGGCTATGGCTACACCTTC.

V is TRBV2 and J is TRBJ2-3; possibly TRBD1 for D (5 bases). The V gene lost 8 bases and the J gene lost 0 bases, with 12 bases spanning the gap. Germline loops: CDR1 SNHLY, CDR2 FYNNEI. The CDR3 extends over 14 amino acids. CDR3 in DNA: TGTGCCAGCCACAGGTCCCCTAGCACAGATACGCAGTATTTT. Its translation: CASHRSPSTDTQYF.

The J gene is TRBJ1-1, the V gene TRBV6-5; D is possibly TRBD1 (5 bases). CDR1 and CDR2 from the germline V gene are MNHEY and SVGAGI. V was pared by 0 bases and J by 7 bases, with 12 bases between. The CDR3 runs 14 residues. CDR3 sequence: CASSYSIRVGEAFF. The DNA for the CDR3 is TGTGCCAGCAGTTACTCTATCAGGGTAGGTGAAGCTTTCTTT.

This clone was recorded once. V gene TRBV24-1 combines with J gene TRBJ2-7; TRBD1 matches 7 bases. The germline V gene encodes CDR1 KGHDR and CDR2 SFDVKD. CDR3 length: 17 residues. The ends lost 2 bases at V and 3 bases at J; junction bases unmatched: 12. The CDR3 loop reads CATSDSTQGPVDYEQYF. CDR3 coding DNA: TGTGCCACCAGTGATTCCACACAGGGGCCGGTCGACTACGAGCAGTACTTC.

The chain links TRBV9 to TRBJ2-7; D is ambiguous. The CDR3 contains 15 residues. V lost 0 bases to trimming and J lost 2 bases, with 12 bases between them. Germline-derived CDR1 and CDR2 are SGDLS and YYNGEE. The CDR3 is CASSVGPAVTYEQYF. CDR3 nucleotide sequence: TGTGCCAGCAGCGTAGGCCCGGCGGTTACCTACGAGCAGTACTTC.

The V call is TRBV27, the J call TRBJ2-6, with TRBD2 matching 8 bases. The germline CDR1 and CDR2 sequences are MNHEY and SMNVEV (reference sequence). The CDR3 runs 18 residues. V lost 1 base to trimming and J lost 0 bases; unmatched junction nucleotides: 5. The CDR3 sequence: CASSLFSGSISGANVLTF. Here the CDR3 DNA reads TGTGCCAGCAGTTTATTCAGCGGGAGTATCTCTGGGGCCAACGTCCTGACTTTC.

DNA for the CDR3: TGTGCCAGCAGTGACGGCTATGGCTACACCTTC. Translated: CASSDGYGYTF. V usage is TRBV2 and J usage is TRBJ1-2; the D is unclear. Germline V gives CDR1 SNHLY, CDR2 FYNNEI. This CDR3 comprises 11 residues. V lost 3 bases to trimming and J lost 4 bases, with 3 bases between them.

The chain combines TRBV10-1 with TRBJ1-2; D gene unclear. Germline CDR1 WNHNN, CDR2 SYGVQD (reference sequence). V dropped 8 bases and J dropped 6 bases, with 16 bases sitting between them. There are 13 residues in the CDR3. The DNA of the CDR3 is TGCGCCAGCGCTCAGGACCTCGGGGATGGCTACACCTTC. Translating it yields CASAQDLGDGYTF.

The chain links TRBV6-2 or TRBV6-3 to TRBJ2-3; no clear D gene. Trimming cost V 0 bases and J 3 bases, with 7 bases left between them. Germline CDR1 MNHEY, CDR2 SVGEGT. The CDR3 is 14 amino acids. CDR3 in amino acids: CASSYSGFTDTQYF. CDR3 in DNA: TGTGCCAGCAGTTACTCGGGCTTTACAGATACGCAGTATTTT.

This clone was detected only once. The V call is TRBV19, the J call TRBJ2-1; perhaps TRBD2 as D (6 bases). The CDR3 sequence is 16 residues long. The germline gives CDR1 LNHDA, CDR2 SQIVND (reference sequence). V lost 3 bases to trimming and J lost 8 bases, with 20 bases between them. The CDR3 is CASSIGGLGGRHEQFF. The CDR3 bases are TGTGCCAGTAGTATCGGTGGGTTGGGGGGTCGGCATGAGCAGTTCTTC.

The rearrangement uses TRBV2 and TRBJ1-5; the D is unclear. From germline, CDR1 is SNHLY and CDR2 FYNNEI. This CDR3 has 14 amino acids. V lost 9 bases to trimming and J lost 7 bases, with 19 bases between them. The chain's CDR3 is CASTGVSPEQPQHF. The CDR3 DNA follows: TGTGCCAGTACGGGAGTCTCTCCCGAGCAGCCCCAGCATTTT. Together with reference TRBV2 and TRBJ1-5, the CDR3 gives the full variable domain: EPEVTQTPSHQVTQMGQEVILRCVPISNHLYFYWYRQILGQKVEFLVSFYNNEISEKSEIFDDQFSVERPDGSNFTLKIRSTKLEDSAMYFCASTGVSPEQPQHFGDGTRLSIL.

J is TRBJ2-3 and V is TRBV24-1, with a tentative D call TRBD2 (6 bases). V shed 2 bases and J shed 4 bases, with 12 bases lying between them. This CDR3 is built from 15 residues. CDR1 is KGHDR, CDR2 SFDVKD, per germline. In nucleotides, the CDR3 is TGTGCCACCAGTGATTCCGCGTCGGGGGCAGATACGCAGTATTTT. It encodes CATSDSASGADTQYF.

J is TRBJ1-5 and V is TRBV19; 9 bases map to TRBD1. With V trimmed by 5 bases and J by 10 bases, 9 bases remained unmatched. Germline assignment: CDR1 LNHDA and CDR2 SQIVND (reference sequence). This CDR3 spans 14 amino acids. The CDR3 region is CASSPDGQGLPQHF. CDR3 in DNA: TGTGCCAGTAGTCCAGACGGACAGGGGTTACCCCAGCATTTT.

The rearrangement uses TRBV10-3 and TRBJ2-1, with 10 bases aligning to TRBD1. Germline V CDR1 and CDR2: ENHRY, SYGVKD. V lost 5 bases to trimming and J lost 3 bases; unmatched junction nucleotides: 4. CDR3 length: 15 residues. CDR3 DNA: TGTGCCATCAGTACCGGGACAGGGGACTACAATGAGCAGTTCTTC. Protein sequence: CAISTGTGDYNEQFF.

This sequence joins TRBV5-1 and TRBJ2-1, with D possibly being TRBD2 (6 bases). CDR3 length: 17 amino acids. With 2 bases removed from V and 2 bases from J, the gap between germline ends came to 17 bases. Looked up from germline, CDR1 is SGHRS and CDR2 is YFSETQ. CDR3 protein: CASSFSAGSPTYNEQFF. Here the CDR3 DNA reads TGCGCCAGCAGCTTTTCGGCCGGGAGCCCGACCTACAATGAGCAGTTCTTC.

The rearrangement joins TRBV7-2 to TRBJ2-7, with D possibly being TRBD1 (6 bases). The CDR3 has 15 amino acids. The germline V and J ends were trimmed by 1 base and 0 bases, with 10 bases remaining between them. From germline, CDR1 is SGHTA and CDR2 FQGNSA. CDR3 residues: CASSLEMGASYEQYF. The CDR3 DNA reads as TGTGCCAGCAGCTTAGAAATGGGGGCCTCCTACGAGCAGTACTTC.

V and J are TRBV12-3 or TRBV12-4 and TRBJ1-4; no definite D call. V dropped 6 bases and J dropped 5 bases, with 7 bases sitting between them. CDR3 length: 12 amino acids. Written as DNA, the CDR3 is TGTGCCAGCAGAAGAGCCAATGAAAAACTGTTTTTT. Translation: CASRRANEKLFF.

This chain uses TRBV6-5 with TRBJ2-7; 9 bases are a match to TRBD1. CDR3 length: 14 residues. The V gene end was trimmed by 5 bases and the J gene end by 6 bases; junction bases not matched to a gene: 8. The germline V gene encodes CDR1 MNHEY and CDR2 SVGAGI. The CDR3 DNA reads as TGTGCCAGCAGTCGTCCCGGGACAGGGACCGAGCAGTACTTC. Amino acid sequence: CASSRPGTGTEQYF.

This rearrangement joins TRBV5-4 to TRBJ2-6; TRBD1 agrees at 7 bases. Per the germline V gene, CDR1 is SGHNT and CDR2 is YYREEE (reference sequence). CDR3 length: 17 amino acids. Trimming at V came to 6 bases and at J to 0 bases, leaving 9 bases not matched to a gene. CDR3 DNA sequence: TGTGCCAGCACCAAGGAGACAGGGTTCTCTGGGGCCAACGTCCTGACTTTC. Translated: CASTKETGFSGANVLTF.

The V and J genes are TRBV7-2 and TRBJ2-5; tentative D call: TRBD2 (5 bases). The CDR3 covers 13 residues. Germline CDR1 reads SGHTA; CDR2 reads FQGNSA. V dropped 5 bases and J dropped 5 bases, with 12 bases sitting between them. This CDR3 reads CASSPEGGETQYF. CDR3 DNA: TGTGCCAGCAGCCCCGAGGGCGGGGAGACCCAGTACTTC.